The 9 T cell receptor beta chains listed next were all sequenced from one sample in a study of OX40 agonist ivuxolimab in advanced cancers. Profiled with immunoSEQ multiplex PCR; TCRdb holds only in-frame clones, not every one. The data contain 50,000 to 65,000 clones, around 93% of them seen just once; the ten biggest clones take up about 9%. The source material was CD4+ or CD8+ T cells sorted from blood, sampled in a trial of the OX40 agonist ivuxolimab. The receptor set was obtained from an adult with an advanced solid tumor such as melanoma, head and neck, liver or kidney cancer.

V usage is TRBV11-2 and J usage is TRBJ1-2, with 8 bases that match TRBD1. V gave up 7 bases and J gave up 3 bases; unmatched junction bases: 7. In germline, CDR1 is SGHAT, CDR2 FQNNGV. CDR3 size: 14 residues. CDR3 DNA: TGTGCCAGCAAAACGACAGGGGATTACTATGGCTACACCTTC. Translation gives CASKTTGDYYGYTF.

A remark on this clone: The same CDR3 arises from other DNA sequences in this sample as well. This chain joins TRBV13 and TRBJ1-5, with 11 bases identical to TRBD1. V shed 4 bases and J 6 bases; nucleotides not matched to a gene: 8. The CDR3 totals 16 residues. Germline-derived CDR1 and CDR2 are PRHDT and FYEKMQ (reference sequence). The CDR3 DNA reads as TGTGCCAGCAGCTGGGGACAGGACAGGGGGCTTCAGCCCCAGCATTTT. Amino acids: CASSWGQDRGLQPQHF.

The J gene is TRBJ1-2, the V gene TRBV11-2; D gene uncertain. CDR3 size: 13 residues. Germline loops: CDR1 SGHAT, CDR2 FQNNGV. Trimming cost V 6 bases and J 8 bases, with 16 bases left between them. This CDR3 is CASREFKHYGYTF. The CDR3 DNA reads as TGTGCCAGCAGGGAATTTAAGCATTACGGCTACACCTTC.

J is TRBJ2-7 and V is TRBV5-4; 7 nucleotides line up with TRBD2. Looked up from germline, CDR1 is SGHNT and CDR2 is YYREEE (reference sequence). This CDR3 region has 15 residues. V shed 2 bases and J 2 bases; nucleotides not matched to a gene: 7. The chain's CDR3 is CASSFPGGDPYEQYF. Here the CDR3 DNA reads TGTGCCAGCAGCTTTCCGGGAGGAGACCCCTACGAGCAGTACTTC. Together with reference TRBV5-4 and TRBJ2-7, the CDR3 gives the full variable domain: ETGVTQSPTHLIKTRGQQVTLRCSSQSGHNTVSWYQQALGQGPQFIFQYYREEENGRGNFPPRFSGLQFPNYSSELNVNALELDDSALYLCASSFPGGDPYEQYFGPGTRLTVT.

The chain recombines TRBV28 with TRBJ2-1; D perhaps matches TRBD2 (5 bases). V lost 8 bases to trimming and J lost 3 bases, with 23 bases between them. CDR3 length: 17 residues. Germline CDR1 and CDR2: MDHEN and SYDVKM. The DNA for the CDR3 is TGTGCCAGCTATTCGCTAGAGGCTAGCCGTTTCTACAATGAGCAGTTCTTC. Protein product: CASYSLEASRFYNEQFF.

In nucleotides, the CDR3 is TGTGCCAGCAGGACTAGCGTTTCCTACGAGCAGTACTTC. This encodes CASRTSVSYEQYF. The chain recombines TRBV2 with TRBJ2-5, with 8 bases that match TRBD2. Gene TRBJ2-7 matches the end of the DNA better, so the J call may be wrong. Per the germline V gene, CDR1 is SNHLY and CDR2 is FYNNEI. The CDR3 runs 13 residues.

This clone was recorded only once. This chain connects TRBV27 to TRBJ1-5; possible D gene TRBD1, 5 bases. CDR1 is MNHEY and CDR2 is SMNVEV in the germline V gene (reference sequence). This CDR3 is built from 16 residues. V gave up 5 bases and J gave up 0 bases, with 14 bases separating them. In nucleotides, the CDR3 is TGTGCCAGCAGTCCTTTCCGGGGGGTTAGCAATCAGCCCCAGCATTTT. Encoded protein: CASSPFRGVSNQPQHF.

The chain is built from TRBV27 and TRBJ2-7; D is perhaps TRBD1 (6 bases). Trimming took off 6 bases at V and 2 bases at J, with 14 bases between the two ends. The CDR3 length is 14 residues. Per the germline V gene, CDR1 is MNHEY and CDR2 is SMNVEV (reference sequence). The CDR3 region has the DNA TGTGCCAGCAGCGAACAGGGAAAAGCCTACGAGCAGTACTTC. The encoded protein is CASSEQGKAYEQYF.

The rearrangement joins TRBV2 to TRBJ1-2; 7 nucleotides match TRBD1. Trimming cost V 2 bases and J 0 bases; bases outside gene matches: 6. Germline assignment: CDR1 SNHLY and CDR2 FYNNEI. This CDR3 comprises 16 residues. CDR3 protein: CASSEILDRPNYGYTF. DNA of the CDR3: TGTGCCAGCAGTGAAATATTGGACAGGCCTAACTATGGCTACACCTTC.